What follows are 16 T cell receptor beta chains derived from one specimen sequenced in a study of blood T cell repertoires in COVID-19. Clones were read by immunoSEQ multiplex PCR, and TCRdb kept only the in-frame ones, dropping some. This repertoire shows 250,000 to 350,000 clones, under 90% found once; its top ten account for approximately 2.9%. Sequencing used peripheral blood. Receptors originate from a woman aged 25 to 39 with COVID-19, enrolled during active disease.

This sequence joins TRBV20-1 and TRBJ1-5; 9 nucleotides agree with TRBD1. In germline, CDR1 is DFQATT, CDR2 SNEGSKA (reference sequence). V trimming: 3 bases; J trimming: 9 bases; junction bases outside the gene matches: 6. This CDR3 region has 13 residues. The CDR3 region is CSASWDRDVPQHF. In DNA form, the CDR3 reads TGCAGTGCTAGTTGGGACAGGGATGTGCCCCAGCATTTT.

This chain connects TRBV2 to TRBJ2-3, with 8 bases matching TRBD2. Germline CDR1 reads SNHLY; CDR2 reads FYNNEI. This CDR3 is built from 15 residues. Losses at the gene ends were 7 bases for V and 2 bases for J; bases not matched to a gene: 8. The CDR3 loop reads CASTSAGVPTDTQYF. The CDR3 DNA reads TGTGCCAGCACCTCAGCGGGAGTGCCCACAGATACGCAGTATTTT.

The J gene is TRBJ2-3, the V gene TRBV12-2; TRBD2 reflects the table's D call only, with no check against the DNA. TRBV12-2 corresponds to a pseudogene. This CDR3 region has 17 residues. The CDR3 spells CASRFLGGTLGTDTQYF. The CDR3 DNA follows: TGTGCAAGTCGCTTCCTCGGGGGGACCCTCGGGACAGATACGCAGTATTTT.

The chain uses TRBV6-5 and TRBJ2-7, with 9 bases that match TRBD1. Trimming cost V 6 bases and J 3 bases; bases outside gene matches: 9. CDR3 length equals 15 residues. Germline CDR1 and CDR2: MNHEY and SVGAGI. CDR3 amino acids: CASSLAGTGIYEQYF. The CDR3 DNA follows: TGTGCCAGCAGCCTTGCCGGGACAGGGATCTACGAGCAGTACTTC.

The CDR3 nucleotides read TGTGCCAGCAGAGGACAGGGGACAGCCGGGATATACATCGGGGAGCTGTTTTTT. Its protein is CASRGQGTAGIYIGELFF. The chain employs TRBV2 and TRBJ2-2; 9 bases align to TRBD1. Germline V gene sequence: CDR1 SNHLY, CDR2 FYNNEI. The CDR3 contains 18 residues. With V trimmed by 6 bases and J by 7 bases, 18 bases remained unmatched.

This chain links TRBV4-2 with TRBJ2-6; no firm D call. CDR1 LGHNA and CDR2 YNFKEQ come from the germline V gene. With 1 base removed from V and 2 bases from J, the gap between germline ends came to 6 bases. The CDR3 spans 15 residues. The CDR3 loop is CASSQVVTGANVLTF. The DNA of the CDR3 is TGTGCCAGCAGCCAAGTAGTAACTGGGGCCAACGTCCTGACTTTC.

The chain carries TRBV2 and TRBJ2-7; 9 bases map to TRBD2. Trimming cost V 4 bases and J 3 bases; bases outside gene matches: 7. The CDR3 extends over 15 amino acids. Germline values: CDR1 SNHLY, CDR2 FYNNEI. The CDR3 reads CASSGTSADFYEQYF. The CDR3 region has the DNA TGTGCCAGCAGTGGGACTAGCGCCGACTTCTACGAGCAGTACTTC.

The V call is TRBV7-2, the J call TRBJ2-7; weak D call: TRBD1 (5 bases). The V end lost 1 base, the J end lost 5 bases, and 12 bases lay between the germline ends. The CDR3 runs 14 residues. Germline assignment: CDR1 SGHTA and CDR2 FQGNSA. The CDR3 loop reads CASSLGRVTDEQYF. The CDR3 DNA is TGTGCCAGCAGCTTAGGCAGGGTGACCGACGAGCAGTACTTC.

This chain links TRBV6-1 with TRBJ1-5, with 9 bases matching TRBD1. The germline V gene encodes CDR1 MNHNS and CDR2 SASEGT. V lost 3 bases, J lost 6 bases, and 9 bases stayed unmatched. This CDR3 comprises 16 residues. DNA of the CDR3: TGTGCCAGCAGTGAGTGGGGGACAGGGACGAGTCAGCCCCAGCATTTT. Translating gives CASSEWGTGTSQPQHF.

CDR3 in DNA: TGTGCCAGCAGCTCTAGGACAGTACAAGAGACCCAGTACTTC. This encodes CASSSRTVQETQYF. The J gene is TRBJ2-5, the V gene TRBV7-9, with D perhaps TRBD1 (6 bases). V gave up 4 bases and J gave up 2 bases, with 11 bases separating them. Germline V lookup: CDR1 SEHNR, CDR2 FQNEAQ (reference sequence). The CDR3 loop spans 14 amino acids.

The V and J genes are TRBV10-1 and TRBJ2-7, with 7 bases matching TRBD1. CDR1 and CDR2 from the germline V gene are WNHNN and SYGVQD (reference sequence). The CDR3 sequence is 15 residues long. The J segment lost 1 base and the V segment lost 6 bases, leaving 9 bases of the junction unmatched. CDR3 DNA: TGCGCCAGCAGCGACGCCGGGACAGAATCCTACGAGCAGTACTTC. Protein product: CASSDAGTESYEQYF.

The genes are TRBV9 and TRBJ2-7, with TRBD2 identical over 8 bases. This CDR3 is built from 16 residues. With 0 bases clipped from V and 6 bases from J, the junction kept 11 bases outside the gene matches. Germline V CDR1 and CDR2: SGDLS, YYNGEE. The CDR3, as DNA: TGTGCCAGCAGCGTAGAGGATGGTAGCGGGAAGTTCGAGCAGTACTTC. This gives the protein CASSVEDGSGKFEQYF.

The J gene is TRBJ1-4, the V gene TRBV6-5; D remains ambiguous. CDR1 is MNHEY, CDR2 SVGAGI, per germline. The CDR3 has 15 amino acids. V was trimmed by 6 bases and J by 0 bases, leaving 11 bases between them. The CDR3: CASRRDPATNEKLFF. The CDR3 nucleotides read TGTGCCAGCAGACGGGATCCAGCAACTAATGAAAAACTGTTTTTT.

Notes on this clone: The junction does not match germline at one end; this may be a read error. This specimen includes other DNA sequences encoding the same CDR3. This chain uses TRBV5-1 with TRBJ1-1; 7 positions match TRBD1. The CDR3 is made up of 15 amino acids. The V gene's germline CDR1 is SGHRS and CDR2 YFSETQ. The DNA for the CDR3 is TGCGCCAGCAGCTTGGGTCAGGGGGTTGGCACTGAAGCCTTCTTT. Protein: CASSLGQGVGTEAFF.

This chain links TRBV12-3 or TRBV12-4 with TRBJ2-5; 7 positions match TRBD2. V trimming: 4 bases; J trimming: 3 bases; junction bases outside the gene matches: 2. The CDR3 consists of 13 residues. CDR3 in amino acids: CASSWLAEETQYF. The DNA for the CDR3 is TGTGCCAGCAGTTGGCTAGCGGAAGAGACCCAGTACTTC.

This clone was seen more than once but under ten times. This chain links TRBV19 with TRBJ2-7; the D gene is possibly TRBD1 (6 bases). Looked up from germline, CDR1 is LNHDA and CDR2 is SQIVND (reference sequence). V lost 5 bases and J 5 bases, leaving 19 bases between the germline ends. The CDR3 extends over 15 amino acids. CDR3 in amino acids: CASSFTGSVQNEQYF. DNA of the CDR3: TGTGCCAGTAGTTTCACAGGGTCGGTTCAGAACGAGCAGTACTTC.